What follows describes a single TCR beta chain. This receptor's antigen is unknown. Base qualities are not provided; no much larger clone lies one nucleotide away. The time point label corresponds to: blood 4 weeks post-SBRT, at nephrectomy. The label giving this sample's treatment or condition can be read as: 15 Gy SBRT to primary tumor, nephrectomy 4 weeks later. The samples were obtained from a clinical trial, where primary renal cell carcinomas were treated with 15 Gy stereotactic body radiation therapy and then removed by nephrectomy 4 weeks afterward. To follow tumor-enriched clonotypes, serial peripheral blood was collected from radiation-treated patients at baseline and at 2 weeks and 4 weeks after SBRT. Renal cell carcinoma with clear cell pathology was present in all patients. Genomic DNA for TCR sequencing was prepared using the QIAamp DNA Blood Mini Kit (Qiagen). Only samples passing all quality control checks were included in the analyses.

This entry belongs to a study of radiation and T cells in renal cell carcinoma (dated by TCRdb to about 2020). With regard to the full study: In total, almost 55 samples, comprising around 25 tumors and approximately 27 peripheral blood samples, were subjected to TCR beta sequencing. The final blood draw was performed at 4 weeks after radiation, at the same time as nephrectomy. Across all 53 samples, several million unique CDR3 nucleotide sequences encoding 2,658,974 unique CDR3 amino acid sequences were identified.

The immunoSEQ kit was used, according to the manufacturer's recommendations, to generate TCR beta libraries from genomic DNA. For library preparation, a first multiplex PCR was performed with proprietary primers, followed by a second PCR in which unique barcodes were added, and bead cleanups were performed after each round. Each sample batch included a kit-provided positive control reaction and a negative control reaction. The final libraries underwent checking on an Agilent 4200 TapeStation D1000 ScreenTape, volumetric pooling, and quantification by qPCR. Sequencing was performed on an Illumina NextSeq500 with a MidOutput 150-cycle cartridge, and 156 Read1 and 15 Index1 cycles were run with kit custom primers. The pooled library was loaded at roughly 1 pM with about 20% PhiX control spiked in. As for the original processing: Vendor-processed data were analyzed in R, with a clonotype defined as all T cells sharing the same CDR3 nucleotide sequence. In the clone abundance analyses, frequencies were normalized to the 10,000 most abundant clones in each sample. Public T cell clones, which averaged fewer than five per sample, were removed prior to analysis. Tumor-enriched and baseline blood-enriched clonotypes were defined by at least a 32-fold difference in abundance between compartments. A beta-binomial differential abundance model was used to identify clonotypes that expanded or contracted between blood time points. Tumor-blood repertoire similarity was measured with the Baroni-Urbani and Buser coefficient, and groups were compared using two-tailed Wilcoxon tests in R. TCRdb carries this immuneACCESS record with in-frame sequences only. Its versions omit some clonotypes, under half of them owing to an unresolved V gene in the studies checked, with the rest unexplained. The V and J calls and clone size come from that table; D and trimming were worked out from the DNA. The sample yields roughly 160,000 clones; roughly 90% were counted once. Around 11% of the sample belongs to the ten largest clones.

Overall study results and their limits: No pretreatment tumor biopsies were available, so the baseline intratumoral presence of clonotypes could not be determined. Dynamics of the blood repertoire were not tracked past 4 weeks after treatment. The single-armed trial design could not address effects of radiation dose or scheduling on the TCR repertoire. Top tumor clonotypes rose in blood from baseline to 2 weeks post-radiation, then contracted by 4 weeks, suggesting transient expansion of tumor-resident clones.

CDR3 length: 15 amino acids, cysteine to phenylalanine. The entry retains the CDR3 DNA only, 45 bases that are in frame from base 1. The germline V gene supplies CDR1 SNHLY and CDR2 FYNNEI. V lost 1 base and J lost 5 bases; the stretch between them is 14 bases long. The chain uses TRBV2 and TRBJ2-5; the D gene is perhaps TRBD1 or TRBD2, each of them matching over 5 bases. This clonotype was sampled from a woman aged 45-65 years with renal cell carcinoma. The starting material was blood, obtained from a patient whose treatment included radiotherapy and nephrectomy. The sequenced DNA: TGTGCCAGCAGTGAAGGTAGAATCGGGGCGGAGACCCAGTACTTC. This translates into CASSEGRIGAETQYF.